This T cell receptor (beta chain) was documented in a study of blood T cell repertoires in COVID-19. Participants were placed into cohorts based on the clinical history they reported. The V and J ends lost 3 bases and 4 bases respectively, with 9 bases between them. This CDR3 has 13 amino acids. Germline V gene sequence: CDR1 SGHTA, CDR2 FQGTGA. Authors' data handling: From reference gene primer amplification, estimates of nucleated cell counts were derived. This table comes from immunoSEQ multiplex PCR, and its TCRdb copy is limited to in-frame clones, with some not included. V, J and clone size reflect that table, while D and trimming were determined from the DNA. The sample shows 200,000 to 250,000 clones, 87% of them seen only once.

The chain employs TRBV7-3 and TRBJ2-5, with TRBD1 as a possible D gene (5 bases). What was sequenced was PBMCs or T cells enriched from blood (not recorded which). This clonotype was sampled from a woman aged 25 to 39 with acute COVID-19. Written as DNA, the CDR3 is TGTGCCAGCAGCTTCGGTAGGGGAGAGACCCAGTACTTC. The encoded protein is CASSFGRGETQYF.